This TCR beta chain was recovered during a study of blood T cell repertoires in COVID-19. Trimming removed 5 bases from V and 5 bases from J, with 13 bases in between. The CDR3 covers 14 residues. Germline V gene data show CDR1 as SGHTA and CDR2 as FQGTGA. This table comes from immunoSEQ multiplex PCR, and its TCRdb copy is limited to in-frame clones, with some not included. The sample gives some 190,000 clones, about 88% of which show up once; roughly 3.2% is in the top ten. The V gene is TRBV7-3, the J gene TRBJ2-1; D possibly corresponds to TRBD2 (5 bases). The TCR was taken from a woman aged 30 to 39 who had recovered from COVID-19. Sequences were obtained from PBMCs or T cells enriched from blood (not recorded which). The DNA of the CDR3 is TGTGCCAGCAGCCCCTCCCGAGGGCACAATGAGCAGTTCTTC. Protein product: CASSPSRGHNEQFF.